What follows are 14 T cell receptor beta chains derived from one specimen sequenced in a study of T cell repertoires in cytomegalovirus infection (dated 2019 in TCRdb). Their antigens are not known. The sequencing machine was an Illumina HiSeq 1500. Using fastp trimming at Q25 and MiXCR clonotype assembly, TCRdb reanalyzed the public sequencing data and kept in-frame beta chains. For every CDR3 protein sequence, its rows merge into one entry that carries the most common genes and DNA. The sample table contains nearly 70,000 distinct CDR3 sequences; only one count was recorded for 20% to 25% of them. The top ten constitute over 70% of the sample. The sequencing sample was made of PBMCs, sequenced either directly or after in vitro stimulation (not recorded which). These TCRs come from a human donor in good health (CMV status not recorded). Some clones in this sample may be carry-over from other donors' samples.

This clonotype was picked up a small number of times. The chain uses TRBV20-1 and TRBJ2-7; 10 nucleotides align to TRBD2. The germline V gene has CDR1 DFQATT and CDR2 SNEGSKA (reference sequence). Losses at the gene ends were 5 bases for V and 1 base for J; bases not matched to a gene: 5. CDR3 length equals 14 residues. CDR3 region: CSAPPSGSSYEQYF. The CDR3 nucleotides read TGCAGTGCTCCCCCTAGCGGGAGTTCCTACGAGCAGTACTTC.

This chain joins TRBV6-5 and TRBJ2-5, with 15 bases aligning to TRBD2. CDR1 and CDR2 from the germline V gene are MNHEY and SVGAGI. This CDR3 is built from 21 residues. V lost 1 base, J lost 5 bases, and 17 bases stayed unmatched. CDR3 region: CASSYLETWTSGRAFPETQYF. The DNA of the CDR3 is TGTGCCAGCAGTTACTTGGAAACTTGGACTAGCGGGAGGGCCTTTCCTGAGACCCAGTACTTC.

The chain couples TRBV5-6 to TRBJ1-2; D might be TRBD1 (6 bases). Germline V lookup: CDR1 SGHDT, CDR2 YYEEEE. The CDR3 runs to 17 residues. The V end was cut by 4 bases, the J end by 2 bases, with 21 bases between. The CDR3 protein is CASSEQGAQIFNYGYTF. The CDR3 nucleotides are TGTGCCAGCAGCGAACAGGGTGCCCAAATTTTCAACTATGGCTACACCTTC.

V gene TRBV6-6 combines with J gene TRBJ2-1; no definite D call. This CDR3 region has 14 residues. Per the germline V gene, CDR1 is MNHNY and CDR2 is SVGAGI (reference sequence). Trimming stripped 5 bases from V and 8 bases from J, with 16 bases between. The CDR3 region has the DNA TGTGCCAGCAGTCACCCCGTCCGAGGCGATGAGCAGTTCTTC. Amino acids: CASSHPVRGDEQFF.

The table lists this clonotype with a few counts. CDR3 sequence: CASSLYYEQYF. Written as DNA, the CDR3 is TGTGCCAGCAGTCTATACTACGAGCAGTACTTC. V usage is TRBV6-2 or TRBV6-3 and J usage is TRBJ2-7, with D unclear. Germline lookup yields CDR1 MNHEY and CDR2 SVGEGT. The CDR3 totals 11 residues. The V end lost 5 bases, the J end lost 3 bases, and 5 bases lay between the germline ends.

The rearrangement joins TRBV11-2 to TRBJ2-7; D is undetermined. Germline lookup yields CDR1 SGHAT and CDR2 FQNNGV. This CDR3 region has 11 residues. The V end lost 5 bases, the J end lost 4 bases, and 6 bases lay between the germline ends. CDR3 region: CASSLNYEQYF. The CDR3 DNA follows: TGTGCCAGCAGCCTCAATTACGAGCAGTACTTC. Based on the CDR3 plus reference TRBV11-2 and TRBJ2-7, the full variable domain is EAGVAQSPRYKIIEKRQSVAFWCNPISGHATLYWYQQILGQGPKLLIQFQNNGVVDDSQLPKDRFSAERLKGVDSTLKIQPAKLEDSAVYLCASSLNYEQYFGPGTRLTVT.

Only a few counts were recorded for this clonotype. V usage is TRBV5-4 and J usage is TRBJ1-3, with D perhaps matching TRBD1 (5 bases). Trimming removed 0 bases at V and 2 bases at J, with 6 bases between. CDR1 is SGHNT, CDR2 YYREEE, per germline (reference sequence). The length of the CDR3 is 14 residues. The CDR3 is CASSLAGTGNTIYF. The CDR3, as DNA: TGTGCCAGCAGCTTGGCAGGGACTGGAAACACCATATATTTT.

CDR3 nucleotide sequence: TGTGCCAGCAGCTCGGCGGGACTTTCTAGGGATGAGCAGTTCTTC. This gives the protein CASSSAGLSRDEQFF. The chain combines TRBV7-9 with TRBJ2-1; D possibly corresponds to TRBD2 (6 bases). The V and J ends lost 4 bases and 8 bases respectively, with 18 bases between them. There are 15 residues in the CDR3. CDR1 SEHNR and CDR2 FQNEAQ come from the germline V gene (reference sequence).

In its sample, this clonotype was seen many times. V and J are TRBV7-8 and TRBJ2-7; 7 nucleotides align to TRBD2. The J segment lost 3 bases and the V segment lost 5 bases, leaving 7 bases of the junction unmatched. There are 14 residues in the CDR3. Germline assignment: CDR1 SGHVS and CDR2 FQNEAQ. Here the CDR3 reads CASSPTSAVYEQYV. DNA of the CDR3: TGTGCCAGCAGCCCAACTAGCGCAGTCTACGAGCAGTACGTC.

The J gene is TRBJ2-5, the V gene TRBV19; D remains ambiguous. Trimming left V 7 bases short and J 8 bases short, with 20 bases between. Germline V gene data show CDR1 as LNHDA and CDR2 as SQIVND (reference sequence). The CDR3 length is 14 residues. CDR3 sequence: CASKSSASIGTQYF. CDR3 DNA: TGTGCCAGTAAATCTTCAGCGTCGATCGGAACCCAGTACTTC. Using reference TRBV19 and TRBJ2-5 for the parts outside the CDR3, the full variable domain is DGGITQSPKYLFRKEGQNVTLSCEQNLNHDAMYWYRQDPGQGLRLIYYSQIVNDFQKGDIAEGYSVSREKKESFPLTVTSAQKNPTAFYLCASKSSASIGTQYFGPGTRLLVL.

The rearrangement links TRBV19 to TRBJ1-2; D is perhaps TRBD1 (5 bases). This CDR3 region has 14 residues. Trimming left V 6 bases short and J 1 base short, with 12 bases between. Germline CDR1 and CDR2: LNHDA and SQIVND (reference sequence). The DNA for the CDR3 is TGTGCCAGTAGAAGGGACGGGGGTAACTATGGCTACACCTTC. Protein product: CASRRDGGNYGYTF.

This clonotype was counted only a few times. The gene calls are TRBV27 and TRBJ2-1; 9 nucleotides match TRBD1. This CDR3 is 18 amino acids long. Per the germline V gene, CDR1 is MNHEY and CDR2 is SMNVEV (reference sequence). The V and J ends lost 6 bases and 3 bases, in that order; junction bases with no gene match: 15. The CDR3 sequence is CASSTSRTGAQGYNEQFF. The CDR3 DNA follows: TGTGCCAGCAGCACATCTAGGACAGGGGCGCAGGGCTACAATGAGCAGTTCTTC.

The chain couples TRBV6-6 to TRBJ2-1, with D unclear. Trimming removed 4 bases at V and 7 bases at J, with 26 bases between. The CDR3 spans 18 residues. In germline, CDR1 is MNHNY, CDR2 SVGAGI (reference sequence). CDR3 sequence (DNA): TGTGCCAGCAGTTTCACACCCCAGCCCCGGTCAGTCACAAATGAGCAGTTCTTC. It encodes CASSFTPQPRSVTNEQFF.

This chain links TRBV7-3 with TRBJ2-6, with 7 bases identical to TRBD1. The CDR3 has 20 amino acids. After removal of 5 bases from V and 0 bases from J, the junction contained 16 bases not matched to a gene. Per germline, CDR1 SGHTA and CDR2 FQGTGA. CDR3: CASSPRATQGPLSGANVLTF. In DNA, the CDR3 is TGTGCCAGCAGCCCCCGGGCCACACAGGGGCCGCTCTCTGGGGCCAACGTCCTGACTTTC. Full variable domain (missing parts from reference TRBV7-3 and TRBJ2-6): GAGVSQTPSNKVTEKGKYVELRCDPISGHTALYWYRQSLGQGPEFLIYFQGTGAADDSGLPNDRFFAVRPEGSVSTLKIQRTERGDSAVYLCASSPRATQGPLSGANVLTFGAGSRLTVL.